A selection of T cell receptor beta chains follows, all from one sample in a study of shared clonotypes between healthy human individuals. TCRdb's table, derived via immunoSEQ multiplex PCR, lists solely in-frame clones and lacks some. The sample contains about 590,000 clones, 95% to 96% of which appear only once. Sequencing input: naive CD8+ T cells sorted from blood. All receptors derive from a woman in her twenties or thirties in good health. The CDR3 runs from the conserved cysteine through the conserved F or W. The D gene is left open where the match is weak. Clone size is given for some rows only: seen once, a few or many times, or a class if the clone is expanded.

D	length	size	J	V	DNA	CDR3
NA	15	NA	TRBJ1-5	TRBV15	TGTGCCACCAGCAGGTTCAGGGGAGGCAATCAGCCCCAGCATTTT	CATSRFRGGNQPQHF
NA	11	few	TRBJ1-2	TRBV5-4	TGTGCCAGCAGCTTTGGTTTTGGCTACACCTTC	CASSFGFGYTF
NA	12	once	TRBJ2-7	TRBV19	TGTGCCAGTAGTGTCGGGACTGCCGAGCAGTACTTC	CASSVGTAEQYF
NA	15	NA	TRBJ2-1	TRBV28	TGTGCCAGCAGTGGTCGGGCGGGCCGGCACAATGAGCAGTTCTTC	CASSGRAGRHNEQFF
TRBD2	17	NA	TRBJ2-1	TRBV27	TGTGCCAGCAGTTTATCTTCACCAGTAGCGGGAGACAATGAGCAGTTCTTC	CASSLSSPVAGDNEQFF
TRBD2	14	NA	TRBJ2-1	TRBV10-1	TGCGCCAGCAGTAGCGGGAGCTCCTACAATGAGCAGTTCTTC	CASSSGSSYNEQFF
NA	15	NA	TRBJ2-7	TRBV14	TGTGCCAGCAGCCCGTGGGTCGGTGTGACCTACGAGCAGTACTTC	CASSPWVGVTYEQYF
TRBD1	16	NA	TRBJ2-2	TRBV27	TGTGCCAGCAGTCTATTCTGGACAGGGGGCGGCGGGGAGCTGTTTTTT	CASSLFWTGGGGELFF
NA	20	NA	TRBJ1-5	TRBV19	TGTGCCAGTAGTATGAGATCGGACAAGGCTCCACTCTTTGGCAATCAGCCCCAGCATTTT	CASSMRSDKAPLFGNQPQHF
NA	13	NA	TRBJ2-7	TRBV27	TGTGCCAGCAGTCCCCGGCGGGCACACGAGCAGTACTTC	CASSPRRAHEQYF
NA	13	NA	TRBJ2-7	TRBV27	TGTGCCAGCAGTTTAAATAGCGGCTACGAGCAGTACTTC	CASSLNSGYEQYF
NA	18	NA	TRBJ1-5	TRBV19	TGTGCCAGTACCCCCGGACGTGCCACCCTTTATAGCAATCAGCCCCAGCATTTT	CASTPGRATLYSNQPQHF
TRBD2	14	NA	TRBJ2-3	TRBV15	TGTGCCACCAGCGCGCGGGGGAACACAGATACGCAGTATTTT	CATSARGNTDTQYF
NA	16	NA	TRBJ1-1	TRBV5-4	TGTGCCAGCAGCTTGGACAAGCGGGTGGGGAGGACTGAAGCTTTCTTT	CASSLDKRVGRTEAFF
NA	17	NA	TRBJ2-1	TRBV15	TGTGCCACCAGCAGAGGAATGGGGGGACTGGTCTACAATGAGCAGTTCTTC	CATSRGMGGLVYNEQFF
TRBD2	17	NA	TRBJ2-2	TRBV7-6	TGTGCCAGCAGCGAGGGACTAGCGGGAACGAACACCGGGGAGCTGTTTTTT	CASSEGLAGTNTGELFF
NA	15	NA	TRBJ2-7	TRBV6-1	TGTGCCAGCAGATCGGGCGTGGAACTCTCCTACGAGCAGTACTTC	CASRSGVELSYEQYF
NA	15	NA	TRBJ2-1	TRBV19	TGTGCCAGTAGTCCCGGTAGGGGACCCTACAATGAGCAGTTCTTC	CASSPGRGPYNEQFF
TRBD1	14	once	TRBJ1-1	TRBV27	TGTGCCAGCAGGGTGACAGGGGGCGAGGCTGAAGCTTTCTTT	CASRVTGGEAEAFF
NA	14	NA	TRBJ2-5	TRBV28	TGTGCCAGCAGTCACCCCGACAAGGTGGCGGCCCAGTACTTC	CASSHPDKVAAQYF
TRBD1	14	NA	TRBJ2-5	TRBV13	TGTGCCAGCAGCGGCGGACAGGGCAAAGAGACCCAGTACTTC	CASSGGQGKETQYF
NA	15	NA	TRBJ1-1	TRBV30	TGTGCCTGGAGTGACGGGGTGGGGGCCAGGACTGAAGCTTTCTTT	CAWSDGVGARTEAFF
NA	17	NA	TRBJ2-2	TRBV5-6	TGTGCCAGCAGCTTGCATTTCGGGGACACCGACGCCGGGGAGCTGTTTTTT	CASSLHFGDTDAGELFF
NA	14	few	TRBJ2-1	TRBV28	TGTGCCAGCAGTTTAAGGCTAGCTTACGATGAGCAGTTCTTC	CASSLRLAYDEQFF
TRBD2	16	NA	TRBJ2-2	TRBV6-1	TGTGCCAGCAGTGAATATGGCGGGAGGGGCACCGGGGAGCTGTTTTTT	CASSEYGGRGTGELFF
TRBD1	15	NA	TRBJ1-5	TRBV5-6	TGTGCCAGCAGCTTGTCCGGGACAGGGGATCAGCCCCAGCATTTT	CASSLSGTGDQPQHF
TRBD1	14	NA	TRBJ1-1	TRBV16	TGTGCCAGCAGCCAAGGGACAGTGAACACTGAAGCTTTCTTT	CASSQGTVNTEAFF
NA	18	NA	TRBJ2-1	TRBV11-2	TGTGCCAGCAGCTTAGATCAATCTCTCGGCCTATTCTACAATGAGCAGTTCTTC	CASSLDQSLGLFYNEQFF
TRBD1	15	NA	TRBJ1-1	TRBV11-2	TGTGCCAGCAGCTTCGGGCCCGGGACAGGGGGCGAAGCTTTCTTT	CASSFGPGTGGEAFF
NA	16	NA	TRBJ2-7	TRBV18	TGTGCCAGCTCACCACGTGGGGGGCAAAGCTCCTACGAGCAGTACTTC	CASSPRGGQSSYEQYF